The clone carrying this T cell receptor beta chain was found once. The CDR3 sequence is 16 residues long. CDR1 and CDR2 (germline): SGHRS, YFSETQ. The ends lost 5 bases at V and 3 bases at J; junction bases unmatched: 9. The time point here: baseline pretreatment blood. As for treatment: 15 Gy SBRT to primary tumor, nephrectomy 4 weeks later. These data originate in a study of radiation and T cells in renal cell carcinoma. The protocol was immunoSEQ multiplex PCR, while the TCRdb copy is restricted to in-frame clones and leaves out a portion. The sample contains about 130,000 clones, approximately 91% of which appear only once.

The gene calls are TRBV5-1 and TRBJ1-3; 9 positions agree with TRBD1. The specimen comprised blood, sampled from a patient whose treatment included radiotherapy and nephrectomy. This sequence originates from a woman aged 50 to 65 with renal cell carcinoma. This CDR3 reads CASSPGTGRYGNTIYF. The CDR3 DNA follows: TGCGCCAGCAGTCCCGGGACAGGGAGGTATGGAAACACCATATATTTT.